This T cell receptor (beta chain) was profiled in a study of CD4+ T cells in melanoma. This clone was found a few times. Its antigen is not known. The V gene lost 2 bases and the J gene lost 2 bases, with 24 bases spanning the gap. The CDR3 is 19 residues long. CDR1 is LNHDA and CDR2 is SQIVND in the germline V gene (reference sequence). Overall study results and limits: A reported correlation linked neoantigen-specific CD4+ T cells to CD8+, macrophage and B cell function. Diverse differentiation states were reported for melanoma neoantigen-specific CD4+ T cells.

TCRdb's table, derived via immunoSEQ multiplex PCR, lists solely in-frame clones and lacks some. Among 7,500 to 10,000 clones listed, roughly 80% were seen once. The sample taken for sequencing was cells from a culture (not recorded whether cultured in vitro). The clonotype was recovered from a human donor with melanoma. The chain joins TRBV19 to TRBJ1-2; maybe TRBD1 (5 bases). CDR3 nucleotides: TGTGCCAGTAGTATATCCCTCCAGGGCCAGCGAAGATGGAACTATGGCTACACCTTC. Residues: CASSISLQGQRRWNYGYTF.